Each of the 9 T cell receptor beta chains below was sequenced from the same sample in a study of a mutant IDH1 vaccine in newly diagnosed glioma. Data came from immunoSEQ multiplex PCR; TCRdb stores just in-frame clones and leaves some out. The sample lists more than 25,000 clones; approximately 88% were seen once. Which antigens these TCRs recognize remains unknown. Time point noted: week 23, last vaccination. Vaccination comprised doses that each held 300 ug of mutant IDH1 20-mer peptide, plus topical imiquimod. The specimen was PBMCs, collected from a glioma patient whose treatment included an IDH1 peptide vaccine. Receptor source: a man aged 35 to 55 with glioma.

The chain joins TRBV4-1 to TRBJ1-3; D remains unclear. This CDR3 contains 14 residues. In germline, CDR1 is MGHRA, CDR2 YSYEKL. V was shortened by 0 bases and J by 1 base, with 4 bases between the two germline ends. CDR3 region: CASSQDRSGNTIYF. The CDR3 region has the DNA TGCGCCAGCAGCCAAGATCGTTCTGGAAACACCATATATTTT.

The CDR3, as DNA: TGCGCCAGCAGCTCCTCTTTTCCCGGGGCCCCCCCCGGGGAGCTGTTTTTT. This encodes CASSSSFPGAPPGELFF. V and J are TRBV5-1 and TRBJ2-2; either TRBD1 or TRBD2 may fit D (5 bases each). This CDR3 region has 17 residues. Germline V gene data show CDR1 as SGHRS and CDR2 as YFSETQ. With 3 bases removed from V and 6 bases from J, the gap between germline ends came to 21 bases.

The J gene is TRBJ2-7, the V gene TRBV29-1; either TRBD1 or TRBD2 may supply D (6 bases each). CDR3 length equals 11 residues. Germline V gives CDR1 SQVTM, CDR2 ANQGSEA. Trimming shortened V by 4 bases and J by 5 bases, and 9 bases separated the two germline ends. CDR3 amino acids: CSVAGGHEQYF. The DNA for the CDR3 is TGCAGCGTTGCCGGGGGCCACGAGCAGTACTTC.

This CDR3 is CASSIGTGGQETQYF. CDR3 nucleotides: TGTGCCAGCAGCATCGGGACAGGGGGACAAGAGACCCAGTACTTC. V gene TRBV5-5 combines with J gene TRBJ2-5; 11 bases line up with TRBD1. Germline values: CDR1 SGHKS, CDR2 YYEKEE (reference sequence). Trimming cost V 4 bases and J 2 bases; bases outside gene matches: 4. The CDR3 is made up of 15 amino acids.

The chain is built from TRBV4-2 and TRBJ2-7; 7 bases fit TRBD2. J was trimmed by 3 bases and V by 1 base; bases with no gene match: 6. Germline values: CDR1 LGHNA, CDR2 YNFKEQ. The CDR3 runs to 15 residues. The chain's CDR3 is CASSQGTGEGYEQYF. The CDR3 DNA reads as TGTGCCAGCAGCCAAGGAACCGGGGAGGGCTACGAGCAGTACTTC.

This clone was detected once. The CDR3 DNA reads as TGTGCCAGCAGCTTAAACTCGTTAGGGGAGCAGTACTTC. This gives the protein CASSLNSLGEQYF. This chain connects TRBV11-2 to TRBJ2-7; D remains unclear. Germline CDR1 SGHAT, CDR2 FQNNGV. V was shortened by 2 bases and J by 7 bases, with 12 bases between the two germline ends. The CDR3 has 13 residues.

The V gene is TRBV2, the J gene TRBJ2-1; 8 positions agree with TRBD1. Unmatched junction bases numbered 7, after V lost 4 bases and J lost 5 bases. There are 15 residues in the CDR3. The germline V gene has CDR1 SNHLY and CDR2 FYNNEI. The CDR3 nucleotides read TGTGCCAGCAGTGGACGCAGGGGGCAGGACAATGAGCAGTTCTTC. This translates into CASSGRRGQDNEQFF. The whole variable domain, filled in from reference TRBV2 and TRBJ2-1, reads EPEVTQTPSHQVTQMGQEVILRCVPISNHLYFYWYRQILGQKVEFLVSFYNNEISEKSEIFDDQFSVERPDGSNFTLKIRSTKLEDSAMYFCASSGRRGQDNEQFFGPGTRLTVL.

The chain joins TRBV6-1 to TRBJ1-2, with D possibly being TRBD1 (6 bases). Trimming removed 4 bases at V and 10 bases at J, with 7 bases between. Germline V gene sequence: CDR1 MNHNS, CDR2 SASEGT. The CDR3 runs 10 residues. The CDR3 loop reads CASSGTDYTF. The DNA of the CDR3 is TGTGCCAGCAGTGGGACAGACTACACCTTC.

The rearrangement joins TRBV29-1 to TRBJ2-5, with 9 positions matching TRBD1. V was pared by 5 bases and J by 4 bases, with 5 bases of the junction left unmatched. The CDR3 has 13 amino acids. The germline gives CDR1 SQVTM, CDR2 ANQGSEA. In DNA form, the CDR3 reads TGCAGCGTTTCCACAGGGGGCTTAGAGACCCAGTACTTC. This encodes CSVSTGGLETQYF.